The following is a T cell receptor (beta chain) sequence with its context. What it binds is not known. From germline, CDR1 is MNHEY and CDR2 SMNVEV (reference sequence). The CDR3 extends over 14 amino acids. Between the trimmed V and J ends, which lost 4 bases and 0 bases, there was a span of 4 bases. This sample is drawn from a study of response to subunit inactivated influenza vaccine. Findings and caveats of the study: Only a handful of new T cells, the authors suggested, are recruited with each seasonal influenza vaccination.

MiXCR, applied by TCRdb to the RT-PCR reads, yields one record per CDR3 protein. The sample has about 170,000 distinct CDR3 sequences; approximately 12% are singletons. The TCR comes from a man between 45 and 75 years old who received an inactivated influenza vaccine. The rearrangement uses TRBV27 and TRBJ2-6; no definite D call. Sequenced material: CD8+ T cells sorted from PBMCs, taken roughly 24 months after vaccination. CDR3 sequence: CASSSDSGANVLTF. The CDR3 DNA reads TGTGCCAGCAGTTCCGACTCTGGGGCCAACGTCCTGACTTTC.